This T cell receptor (beta chain) was captured by sequencing in a study of T-cell memory formation after mild COVID-19. The authors produced TCR alpha and TCR beta cDNA libraries with sample barcodes and UMIs by 5'RACE using constant-segment primers. TCRdb ran MiXCR on the 5' RACE reads and lists one entry per CDR3 protein. In the table there are approximately 40,000 distinct CDR3 sequences, roughly 11% of which are singletons. The CDR3 runs 14 residues. V gave up 10 bases and J gave up 2 bases; unmatched junction bases: 8. This clonotype has at least ten counts. Its antigen is still unknown. The study, taken as a whole, reports: In second-wave clones peaking day 37, SARS-CoV-2 specificity remained unconfirmed. The study found contracting CD4+ clones mainly in CM and EM and contracting CD8+ clones in EMRA. Clones that got smaller from day 15 to 85 had even CD4/CD8, while clones growing later tipped toward CD4+.

The source is a young man who had mild COVID-19 (a few samples of this study predate the infection). Cell type and time point are not known. This chain joins TRBV12-3 or TRBV12-4 and TRBJ2-3; TRBD2 agrees at 8 bases. Sequencing was carried out using PBMCs or a T cell subset sorted from them (not recorded which). DNA of the CDR3: TGTGCCACCATAAGCGGGAGAATCACAGATACGCAGTATTTT. It is translated as CATISGRITDTQYF.